The T cell receptor beta chain described here comes from a study of blood T cell repertoires in COVID-19. Sequencing used immunoSEQ multiplex PCR; TCRdb keeps in-frame clones, though not all of them. Among around 250,000 clones listed, more than 75% were seen once. The germline V gene has CDR1 LNHDA and CDR2 SQIVND (reference sequence). The ends were cut back, 5 bases at V and 0 bases at J, with 16 bases in the middle. The CDR3 extends over 17 amino acids. This clone was recorded a few times. What was sequenced was PBMCs or T cells enriched from blood (not recorded which). The genes are TRBV19 and TRBJ2-2; no clear D gene. The sequence came from a woman aged 45-59 years who had recovered from COVID-19. The CDR3 protein is CASSLLLGYTNTGELFF. CDR3 DNA sequence: TGTGCCAGTAGTCTCCTTCTAGGTTATACGAACACCGGGGAGCTGTTTTTT.